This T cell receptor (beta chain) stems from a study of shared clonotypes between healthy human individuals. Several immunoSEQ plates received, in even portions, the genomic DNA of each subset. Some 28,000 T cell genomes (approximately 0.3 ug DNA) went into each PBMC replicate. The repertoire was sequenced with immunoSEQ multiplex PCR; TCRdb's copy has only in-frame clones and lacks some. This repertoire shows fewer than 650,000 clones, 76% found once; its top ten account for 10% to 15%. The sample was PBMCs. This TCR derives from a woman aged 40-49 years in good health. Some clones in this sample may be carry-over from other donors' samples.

The DNA of the CDR3 is TGTGCCAGCAGCGCTTTACCCGGGGCGGGCCAAGGACTCTACGAGCAGTACTTC. This translates into CASSALPGAGQGLYEQYF. This sequence joins TRBV7-9 and TRBJ2-7; D is tentatively TRBD1 or TRBD2 (5 bases each). This CDR3 spans 18 amino acids. The V end lost 5 bases, the J end lost 3 bases, and 26 bases lay between the germline ends. The germline V gene encodes CDR1 SEHNR and CDR2 FQNEAQ (reference sequence).